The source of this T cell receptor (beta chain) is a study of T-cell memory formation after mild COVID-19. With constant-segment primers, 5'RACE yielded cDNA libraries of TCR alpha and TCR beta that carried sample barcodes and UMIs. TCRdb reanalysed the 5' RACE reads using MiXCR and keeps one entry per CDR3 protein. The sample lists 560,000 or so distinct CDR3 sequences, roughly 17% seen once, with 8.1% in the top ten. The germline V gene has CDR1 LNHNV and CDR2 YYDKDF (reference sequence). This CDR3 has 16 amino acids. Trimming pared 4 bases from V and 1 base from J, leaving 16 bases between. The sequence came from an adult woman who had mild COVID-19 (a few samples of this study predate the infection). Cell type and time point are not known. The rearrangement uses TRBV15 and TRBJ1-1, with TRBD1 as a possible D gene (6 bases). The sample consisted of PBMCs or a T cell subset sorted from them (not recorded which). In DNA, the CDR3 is TGTGCCACCAGCATTGGAAAACAGGGCCGGAACACTGAAGCTTTCTTT. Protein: CATSIGKQGRNTEAFF.